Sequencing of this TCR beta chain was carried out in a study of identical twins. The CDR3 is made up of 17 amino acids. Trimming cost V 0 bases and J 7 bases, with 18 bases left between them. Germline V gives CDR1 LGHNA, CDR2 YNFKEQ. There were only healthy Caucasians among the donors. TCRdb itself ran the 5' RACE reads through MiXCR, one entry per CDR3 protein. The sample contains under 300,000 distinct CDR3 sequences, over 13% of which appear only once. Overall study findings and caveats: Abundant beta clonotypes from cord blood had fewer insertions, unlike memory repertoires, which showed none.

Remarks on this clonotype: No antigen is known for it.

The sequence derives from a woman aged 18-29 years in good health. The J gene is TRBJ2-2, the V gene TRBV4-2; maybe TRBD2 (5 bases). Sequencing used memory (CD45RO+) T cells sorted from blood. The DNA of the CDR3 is TGTGCCAGCAGCCAAGATTTAGGGCCCCAAGGGAGCGGGGAGCTGTTTTTT. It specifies CASSQDLGPQGSGELFF.